This T cell receptor beta chain originates from a study of T cell repertoires and Cas9 in healthy adults. Study in general: SpCas9-reactive CD4 and CD8 T cells were characterized for potency, cytotoxicity and lineage.

Repertoires were generated with immunoSEQ multiplex PCR, while TCRdb's copy carries only in-frame clones and drops some. The data contain some 21,000 clones, 90% of them singletons. This CDR3 spans 17 amino acids. V dropped 4 bases and J dropped 0 bases, with 16 bases sitting between them. The germline CDR1 and CDR2 sequences are SGHVS and FQNEAQ. The rearrangement uses TRBV7-8 and TRBJ1-3; maybe TRBD1 (5 bases). The TCR originated in a human donor in good health. Sequenced material: CD4+ effector T cells (CD127+, CD25-, CD137-, CD154-) from PBMCs; culture status not recorded. This CDR3 is CASSSDSLGNSGNTIYF. CDR3 nucleotides: TGTGCCAGCAGCTCTGACAGCCTCGGGAACTCTGGAAACACCATATATTTT.